These 24 T cell receptor beta chains originate from one sample sequenced in a study of regulatory T cells in long-lasting Graves disease. This sample's time point: persistent/refractory GD, antithyroid drugs over 5 years with positive TRAb. Preparation of the TCR library used RNA extracted from PBMCs. Arm-PCR with iRepertoire HTBI primers amplified the CDR3 regions for these TCR beta libraries. TCRdb redid the calling of the multiplex PCR reads with MiXCR, one entry per CDR3 protein. The sample lists about 300,000 distinct CDR3 sequences, more than 20% seen once, with 45% to 70% in the top ten. This sample comprised peripheral blood mononuclear cells (PBMCs), obtained when the disease was refractory, from a patient treated with antithyroid drugs. These receptors were collected from a female donor with Graves disease.

In regard to this clonotype: Being one base from a much bigger clone, this may be a read error. This rearrangement joins TRBV28 to TRBJ1-1; a possible D gene is TRBD1 (5 bases). Germline-derived CDR1 and CDR2 are MDHEN and SYDVKM. CDR3 length: 13 residues. The CDR3: CVSSLSTGSEAFF. The CDR3 DNA reads as TGTGTCAGCAGTTTATCTACAGGCTCTGAAGCTTTCTTT.

At least ten counts were recorded for this clonotype. The chain links TRBV9 to TRBJ1-5; D gene ambiguous. The V gene lost 0 bases and the J gene lost 3 bases, with 10 bases spanning the gap. The CDR3 loop spans 15 amino acids. CDR1 and CDR2 (germline): SGDLS, YYNGEE. The CDR3 spells CASSVEGRVNQPQHF. The DNA of the CDR3 is TGTGCCAGCAGCGTAGAGGGCAGAGTCAATCAGCCCCAGCATTTT.

About this clonotype itself: This may come from a read error, since a much larger clone is one base off. This sequence joins TRBV30 and TRBJ1-2, with 7 nucleotides matching TRBD1. This CDR3 spans 15 amino acids. CDR1 GTSNPN and CDR2 SVGIG come from the germline V gene (reference sequence). V gave up 5 bases and J gave up 3 bases; unmatched junction bases: 12. CDR3 bases: TGTGCCTGGCGCGCGACAGGGAGCGGGTACTATGGCTACACCTTC. This codes for CAWRATGSGYYGYTF.

The rearrangement joins TRBV7-9 to TRBJ1-1, with 7 bases fitting TRBD1. Germline assignment: CDR1 SEHNR and CDR2 FQNEAQ (reference sequence). The trim removed 1 base at V and 2 bases at J, leaving 7 bases unmatched. The CDR3 extends over 16 amino acids. For the CDR3, the DNA is TGTGCCAGCAGCTTAGACCGAGGGGGCGGAAACACTGAAGCTTTCTTT. Protein product: CASSLDRGGGNTEAFF.

The V call is TRBV7-9, the J call TRBJ1-4; D might be TRBD1 (6 bases). Trimming removed 6 bases from V and 3 bases from J, with 11 bases in between. This CDR3 is built from 14 residues. Germline V lookup: CDR1 SEHNR, CDR2 FQNEAQ (reference sequence). The CDR3 nucleotides are TGTGCCAGCAGTCGGACAGTTTCTAATGAAAAACTGTTTTTT. Translated, it gives CASSRTVSNEKLFF.

The rearrangement uses TRBV15 and TRBJ2-2; D remains ambiguous. Germline V gene data show CDR1 as LNHNV and CDR2 as YYDKDF (reference sequence). V was shortened by 0 bases and J by 4 bases, with 12 bases between the two germline ends. CDR3 length: 16 residues. DNA of the CDR3: TGTGCCACCAGCAGAGATAGTCGGCCCAGCACCGGGGAGCTGTTTTTT. Translating gives CATSRDSRPSTGELFF.

In this sample, this clonotype turned up many times. V gene TRBV10-3 combines with J gene TRBJ1-6, with D perhaps matching TRBD1 (6 bases). This CDR3 comprises 13 residues. V lost 3 bases, J lost 9 bases, and 9 bases lay in between. From germline, CDR1 is ENHRY and CDR2 SYGVKD. This CDR3 reads CAISEEGGSPLHF. The CDR3 DNA reads TGTGCCATCAGTGAAGAGGGGGGTTCACCCCTCCACTTT.

V gene TRBV6-2 or TRBV6-3 combines with J gene TRBJ2-1; D gene uncertain. The V and J ends lost 6 bases and 1 base respectively, with 13 bases between them. The CDR3 totals 15 residues. CDR1 is MNHEY, CDR2 SVGEGT, per germline. CDR3 protein: CASSRTYGSYNEQFF. CDR3 DNA: TGTGCCAGCAGCCGAACTTATGGGTCCTACAATGAGCAGTTCTTC.

Ten or more counts support this clonotype. The CDR3 loop is CASSFAPSYEQYF. Written as DNA, the CDR3 is TGCGCCAGCAGCTTTGCGCCATCCTACGAGCAGTACTTC. The chain employs TRBV5-1 and TRBJ2-7; D unclear. Germline values: CDR1 SGHRS, CDR2 YFSETQ. Between the trimmed V and J ends, which lost 2 bases and 1 base, there was a span of 7 bases. This CDR3 region has 13 residues. The full variable domain, with the rest looked up from reference TRBV5-1 and TRBJ2-7, is KAGVTQTPRYLIKTRGQQVTLSCSPISGHRSVSWYQQTPGQGLQFLFEYFSETQRNKGNFPGRFSGRQFSNSRSEMNVSTLELGDSALYLCASSFAPSYEQYFGPGTRLTVT.

CDR3 sequence reads: CAIMGFPSSYEQYF. CDR3 sequence (DNA): TGTGCCATCATGGGGTTCCCGAGCTCCTACGAGCAGTACTTC. The rearrangement joins TRBV10-3 to TRBJ2-7; D gene uncertain. Germline lookup yields CDR1 ENHRY and CDR2 SYGVKD. The V gene lost 7 bases and the J gene lost 0 bases, with 13 bases spanning the gap. The CDR3 length is 14 residues.

Many counts were recorded for this clonotype. V usage is TRBV11-2 and J usage is TRBJ2-5; 7 nucleotides line up with TRBD2. J gave up 7 bases and V 5 bases, and 19 bases lay outside the gene matches. The CDR3 sequence is 17 residues long. CDR1 is SGHAT, CDR2 FQNNGV, per germline. CDR3 nucleotides: TGTGCCAGCAGCCTAGCGACCCCGACTAGCCTCTCAGGGACCCAGTACTTC. Translating gives CASSLATPTSLSGTQYF.

The chain recombines TRBV4-1 with TRBJ1-1; weak D call: TRBD1 (6 bases). V gave up 1 base and J gave up 4 bases, with 13 bases separating them. This CDR3 has 15 amino acids. Germline V gene data show CDR1 as MGHRA and CDR2 as YSYEKL. The CDR3 region is CASSQGRGVSTEAFF. In DNA, the CDR3 is TGCGCCAGCAGCCAAGGGAGGGGGGTCAGCACTGAAGCTTTCTTT.

The chain recombines TRBV5-6 with TRBJ2-2; TRBD1 is a possible D gene (6 bases). The V gene's germline CDR1 is SGHDT and CDR2 YYEEEE. The CDR3 totals 16 residues. V gave up 0 bases and J gave up 3 bases, with 12 bases separating them. CDR3 protein: CASSLGGLGDTGELFF. The DNA of the CDR3 is TGTGCCAGCAGCTTGGGGGGGCTCGGGGACACCGGGGAGCTGTTTTTT.

The chain employs TRBV29-1 and TRBJ2-5; 8 bases are shared with TRBD2. The germline V gene encodes CDR1 SQVTM and CDR2 ANQGSEA. The CDR3 runs 14 residues. V gave up 5 bases and J gave up 4 bases; unmatched junction bases: 9. CDR3 protein: CSVRSPGGTETQYF. The DNA of the CDR3 is TGCAGCGTTCGCTCCCCGGGGGGGACAGAGACCCAGTACTTC. The whole variable domain, filled in from reference TRBV29-1 and TRBJ2-5, reads SAVISQKPSRDICQRGTSLTIQCQVDSQVTMMFWYRQQPGQSLTLIATANQGSEATYESGFVIDKFPISRPNLTFSTLTVSNMSPEDSSIYLCSVRSPGGTETQYFGPGTRLLVL.

This clonotype was seen only a few times. The chain couples TRBV25-1 to TRBJ2-3; 10 nucleotides line up with TRBD2. The length of the CDR3 is 14 residues. Germline V gene lookup returns CDR1 MGHDK and CDR2 SYGVNS. Trimming cost V 8 bases and J 1 base; bases outside gene matches: 3. The CDR3 reads CASLGTSGTDTQYF. As DNA, the CDR3 is TGTGCCAGCCTAGGGACTAGCGGCACAGATACGCAGTATTTT.

This clonotype was counted many times. This rearrangement joins TRBV28 to TRBJ2-7; TRBD2 aligns across 10 bases. The CDR3 consists of 20 residues. The trim removed 6 bases at V and 4 bases at J, leaving 24 bases unmatched. In germline, CDR1 is MDHEN, CDR2 SYDVKM. This CDR3 is CASSPRSNLAGAGKGYEQYF. The CDR3 coding sequence is TGTGCCAGCAGCCCCCGGAGCAACCTAGCGGGAGCGGGTAAGGGGTACGAGCAGTACTTC.

V and J are TRBV20-1 and TRBJ1-5; D unclear. This CDR3 has 14 residues. Germline V gene lookup returns CDR1 DFQATT and CDR2 SNEGSKA (reference sequence). Trimming took off 0 bases at V and 5 bases at J, with 11 bases between the two ends. The CDR3 loop reads CSAREPTGDQPQHF. The CDR3 DNA reads as TGCAGTGCTAGAGAGCCTACGGGTGATCAGCCCCAGCATTTT.

The gene calls are TRBV6-2 or TRBV6-3 and TRBJ1-6; D might be TRBD1 (5 bases). The CDR3 covers 16 residues. Trimming removed 2 bases at V and 5 bases at J, with 13 bases between. The germline CDR1 and CDR2 sequences are MNHEY and SVGEGT. CDR3 bases: TGTGCCAGCAGTTACATTTCTCCGGGGGATAATTCACCCCTCCACTTT. Translating gives CASSYISPGDNSPLHF.

There are a few counts of this clonotype. The chain joins TRBV14 to TRBJ2-5; D not certain. This CDR3 comprises 14 residues. The V gene's germline CDR1 is SGHDN and CDR2 FVKESK. V was clipped by 1 base and J by 7 bases, with 13 bases between them. The CDR3 region is CASSQANGRATQYF. The CDR3 nucleotides are TGTGCCAGCAGCCAAGCTAATGGCCGGGCGACCCAGTACTTC.

This clonotype was observed at least ten times. CDR3 nucleotides: TGTGCCAGCAGCAATAGCAATCAGCCCCAGCATTTT. Protein product: CASSNSNQPQHF. The genes are TRBV7-2 and TRBJ1-5; D is unresolved. The CDR3 sequence is 12 residues long. Trimming took off 5 bases at V and 0 bases at J, with 2 bases between the two ends. Germline assignment: CDR1 SGHTA and CDR2 FQGNSA.

The V gene is TRBV3-1, the J gene TRBJ1-4; D ambiguous. Germline V gene data show CDR1 as LGHDT and CDR2 as YNNKEL (reference sequence). The CDR3 sequence is 14 residues long. Trimming pared 5 bases from V and 3 bases from J, leaving 10 bases between. The DNA of the CDR3 is TGTGCCAGCAGCTTCGGGAGGTCTAATGAAAAACTGTTTTTT. This codes for CASSFGRSNEKLFF.

This clonotype was counted between two and nine times. The chain employs TRBV5-1 and TRBJ2-1; D is possibly TRBD1 or TRBD2 (6 bases each). V was shortened by 5 bases and J by 2 bases, with 20 bases between the two germline ends. Per the germline V gene, CDR1 is SGHRS and CDR2 is YFSETQ. The CDR3 contains 17 residues. The DNA of the CDR3 is TGCGCCAGCAGTCGCCGGGGTGGTAGGGGGGCCTACAATGAGCAGTTCTTC. Protein: CASSRRGGRGAYNEQFF.

This clonotype was seen repeatedly, ten times or more. This chain uses TRBV28 with TRBJ1-5, with D possibly TRBD1 on 5 matching bases. Germline values: CDR1 MDHEN, CDR2 SYDVKM. CDR3 length: 15 amino acids. V lost 3 bases and J lost 2, with 11 bases in between. CDR3 in DNA: TGTGCCAGCAGTTTGTTGACAGCGGGCAATCAGCCCCAGCATTTT. It specifies CASSLLTAGNQPQHF.

V gene TRBV7-9 combines with J gene TRBJ2-7; D perhaps matches TRBD2 (5 bases). Germline lookup yields CDR1 SEHNR and CDR2 FQNEAQ (reference sequence). The ends were cut back, 2 bases at V and 2 bases at J, with 10 bases in the middle. CDR3 length: 14 residues. The CDR3 DNA reads TGTGCCAGCAGCTTACTAGCCACCCCCTACGAGCAGTACTTC. It specifies CASSLLATPYEQYF. The full variable domain, completed using reference TRBV7-9 and TRBJ2-7, is DTGVSQNPRHKITKRGQNVTFRCDPISEHNRLYWYRQTLGQGPEFLTYFQNEAQLEKSRLLSDRFSAERPKGSFSTLEIQRTEQGDSAMYLCASSLLATPYEQYFGPGTRLTVT.